The rows below give T cell receptor beta chains drawn from one sample of a study of T cells in Graves' hyperthyroidism and ophthalmopathy. TCRdb reprocessed the multiplex PCR reads via MiXCR and lists one record per CDR3 protein. The sample yields about 340,000 distinct CDR3 sequences, 18% seen once. Material for sequencing was blood. The receptors stem from a woman in her 50s with Graves' hyperthyroidism. CDR3s include the opening cysteine and the closing phenylalanine or tryptophan. The order of the fields is J gene, D gene, clone size, V gene, CDR3 DNA, CDR3 protein. A D gene is named only where the DNA matches it firmly. Some rows have no size entry. The others give once, few or many, or a class for an expanded clone.

>TRBJ2-1|-|many|TRBV28
TGTGCCAGCAGTTTGACCGGCAGGCATTCGGACAGTGAGCAGTTCTTC
CASSLTGRHSDSEQFF
>TRBJ1-1|-|few|TRBV18
TGTGCCAGCTCACCACCGGGAGGGGCCACTGAAGCTTTCTTT
CASSPPGGATEAFF
>TRBJ1-1|-|few|TRBV18
TGTGCCAGCTCACCACCAAGTCTACAGGACACTGAAGCTTTCTTT
CASSPPSLQDTEAFF
>TRBJ1-2|TRBD1|many|TRBV11-2
TGTGCCAGCGGGACAGGGGTCGACGGTGGCTACACCTTC
CASGTGVDGGYTF
>TRBJ1-1|-|many|TRBV30
TGTGCCTGGACTACCACAGGGAGAACTGAAGCTTTCTTT
CAWTTTGRTEAFF
>TRBJ1-2|-|many|TRBV5-5
TGTGCCAGCAGCACTGGTGGAGGGGATGGCTACACCTTC
CASSTGGGDGYTF
>TRBJ1-2|-|few|TRBV6-1
TGTGCCAGCAGTGAAGACGGGGTGCGTAACTATGGCTACACCTTC
CASSEDGVRNYGYTF
>TRBJ2-1|-|few|TRBV13
TGTGCCAGCAGCCTCGGTGGCAGTGGGAGGAATGAGCAGTTCTTC
CASSLGGSGRNEQFF
>TRBJ1-5|-|few|TRBV2
TGTGCCAGCAGTGCTAGTGTCTCGGCAGACAATCAGCCCCAGCATTTT
CASSASVSADNQPQHF
>TRBJ1-1|-|many|TRBV4-1
TGCGCCAGCAGCCAAGATGTACCAGGGGCTCCGACTGAAGCTTTCTTT
CASSQDVPGAPTEAFF
>TRBJ2-5|-|few|TRBV20-1
TGCAGTGCTAGAGATCGAAGCGTCGGGGGAGAGACCCAGTACTTC
CSARDRSVGGETQYF
>TRBJ1-5|-|-|TRBV20-1
TGCAGTGCTAGAGATGAGTATCAGCCCCAGCATTTT
CSARDEYQPQHF
>TRBJ1-2|-|-|TRBV20-1
TGCAGTGCCCCCCCCCCCGGGGGCGTTGGCTACACCTTC
CSAPPPGGVGYTF
>TRBJ1-2|-|-|TRBV6-1
TGTGCCAGCAGTCCCGACGGAGAAATCTATGGCTACACCTTC
CASSPDGEIYGYTF
>TRBJ2-7|TRBD1|few|TRBV4-1
TGCGCCAGCAGCCAACGACAGGGACGATACTACGAGCAGTACTTC
CASSQRQGRYYEQYF
>TRBJ2-2|TRBD1|once|TRBV10-3
TGTGCCATCAGTGAGTCGGCAGGGGGACACACCGGGGAGCTGTTTTTT
CAISESAGGHTGELFF
>TRBJ2-5|-|-|TRBV9
TGTGCCAGCAGCGTTGGCGCCGGGTCCCGAGAGACCCAGTACTTC
CASSVGAGSRETQYF
>TRBJ1-4|TRBD1|many|TRBV12-3/TRBV12-4
TGTGCCAGCACCCGGGACAGGGGAAATGAAAAACTGTTTTTT
CASTRDRGNEKLFF